This T cell receptor beta chain appears in the sequencing data of a study of T cells in narcolepsy. CDR3 length: 15 amino acids. Trimming cost V 5 bases and J 4 bases; bases outside gene matches: 7. Per the germline V gene, CDR1 is SGHTA and CDR2 is FQGNSA. Assay used: immunoSEQ multiplex PCR; TCRdb lists only in-frame clones, some missing. The table includes tens of thousands of clones, 92% detected once. The receptor was isolated from a human donor with narcolepsy. The sequenced sample was CD45RA- memory CD4+ T cells from PBMCs. The genes are TRBV7-2 and TRBJ2-1, with 8 bases lining up with TRBD2. DNA of the CDR3: TGTGCCAGCAGCCCTGAGCGGGAGCGGTACAATGAGCAGTTCTTC. Residues: CASSPERERYNEQFF.